The 27 T cell receptor beta chains reported below all come from one sample, sequenced in a study of blood T cell repertoires in COVID-19. Clones were read by immunoSEQ multiplex PCR, and TCRdb kept only the in-frame ones, dropping some. The table records approximately 400,000 clones, just over 90% of them present only once. Sequencing input: PBMCs or T cells enriched from blood (not recorded which). The receptors were sampled from a woman in her thirties or forties who had been exposed to COVID-19.

The genes are TRBV7-9 and TRBJ1-2; 9 bases match TRBD1. Germline lookup yields CDR1 SEHNR and CDR2 FQNEAQ (reference sequence). With V trimmed by 5 bases and J by 4 bases, 2 bases remained unmatched. CDR3 length: 13 residues. CDR3 sequence reads: CASSTGGIYGYTF. Here the CDR3 DNA reads TGTGCCAGCAGCACAGGGGGCATCTATGGCTACACCTTC.

The chain is built from TRBV3-1 (or the pseudogene TRBV3-2) and TRBJ1-2, with D unresolved. CDR1 and CDR2 (germline): LGHDT, YNNKEL (reference sequence). V was clipped by 3 bases and J by 0 bases, with 11 bases between them. The CDR3 length is 15 residues. The CDR3 nucleotides read TGTGCCAGCAGCCATAGTCAGACAACTAACTATGGCTACACCTTC. Encoded protein: CASSHSQTTNYGYTF.

The CDR3 DNA is TGTGCCAGCAGTGAAGGGACTAGCGGGGGGGCGGAGGAAGAGACCCAGTACTTC. The encoded protein is CASSEGTSGGAEEETQYF. This chain uses TRBV25-1 with TRBJ2-5; TRBD2 aligns across 16 bases. Germline-derived CDR1 and CDR2 are MGHDK and SYGVNS. The V and J ends lost 2 bases and 3 bases, in that order; junction bases with no gene match: 6. The length of the CDR3 is 18 residues. The variable domain in full, with the rest retrieved from reference TRBV25-1 and TRBJ2-5, is EADIYQTPRYLVIGTGKKITLECSQTMGHDKMYWYQQDPGMELHLIHYSYGVNSTEKGDLSSESTVSRIRTEHFPLTLESARPSHTSQYLCASSEGTSGGAEEETQYFGPGTRLLVL.

This clone was seen once. The CDR3: CASSFDRGGYTF. CDR3 in DNA: TGCGCCAGCAGCTTCGACAGGGGTGGCTACACCTTC. The chain couples TRBV5-1 to TRBJ1-2, with 8 bases fitting TRBD1. CDR1 is SGHRS, CDR2 YFSETQ, per germline. The CDR3 runs to 12 residues. J was trimmed by 7 bases and V by 2 bases; bases with no gene match: 1.

V and J are TRBV19 and TRBJ2-7, with D possibly TRBD2 on 7 matching bases. Germline V CDR1 and CDR2: LNHDA, SQIVND (reference sequence). This CDR3 has 13 amino acids. With 10 bases removed from V and 3 bases from J, the gap between germline ends came to 16 bases. CDR3 nucleotides: TGTGCCACTTTAGGGGGGGGCGACTACGAGCAGTACTTC. Protein: CATLGGGDYEQYF.

The V call is TRBV6-2 or TRBV6-3, the J call TRBJ1-1; TRBD1 is a possible D gene (6 bases). Between the trimmed V and J ends, which lost 5 bases and 11 bases, there was a span of 15 bases. The CDR3 covers 12 residues. CDR1 and CDR2 from the germline V gene are MNHEY and SVGEGT. The CDR3 loop reads CASSPTGVGAFF. CDR3 in DNA: TGTGCCAGCAGTCCGACAGGAGTTGGCGCTTTCTTT.

The rearrangement uses TRBV4-1 and TRBJ2-2, with D perhaps TRBD1 (5 bases). Trimming left V 0 bases short and J 0 bases short, with 11 bases between. Per the germline V gene, CDR1 is MGHRA and CDR2 is YSYEKL. The CDR3 contains 17 residues. CDR3 bases: TGCGCCAGCAGCCAAGATTTAGACAGCGCGAACACCGGGGAGCTGTTTTTT. Encoded protein: CASSQDLDSANTGELFF.

The chain joins TRBV7-2 to TRBJ1-3; the D is unclear. The V gene lost 5 bases and the J gene lost 2 bases, with 7 bases spanning the gap. The CDR3 is 13 amino acids. Germline V gene data show CDR1 as SGHTA and CDR2 as FQGNSA. CDR3 amino acids: CASSTSAGNTIYF. The CDR3 region has the DNA TGTGCCAGCAGCACCTCGGCTGGAAACACCATATATTTT.

This chain connects TRBV12-3 or TRBV12-4 to TRBJ2-7; a weak D match, TRBD2 (5 bases). CDR3 length: 12 residues. Trimming took off 4 bases at V and 5 bases at J, with 9 bases between the two ends. As DNA, the CDR3 is TGTGCCAGCAGTTCCCCAGCGGACGAGCAGTACTTC. Translating it yields CASSSPADEQYF.

The V and J genes are TRBV5-8 and TRBJ1-5, with 7 positions matching TRBD1. Germline values: CDR1 SGHTS, CDR2 YDEGEE. This CDR3 is 15 amino acids long. Unmatched junction bases numbered 7, after V lost 3 bases and J lost 4 bases. As DNA, the CDR3 is TGTGCCAGCAGCTCCTACAGGGGTGGGAATCAGCCCCAGCATTTT. This codes for CASSSYRGGNQPQHF.

The V and J genes are TRBV21-1 and TRBJ2-1; the DNA was not used to check the table's D call, TRBD2. TRBV21-1 is termed a pseudogene. This CDR3 spans 15 amino acids. CDR3 sequence reads: CASSSGTSGKIEQFF. CDR3 coding DNA: TGTGCCAGCAGCAGCGGGACTAGCGGGAAGATAGAGCAGTTCTTC.

The genes are TRBV3-1 (or the pseudogene TRBV3-2) and TRBJ1-5, with 8 bases aligning to TRBD1. The V and J ends lost 0 bases and 0 bases, in that order; junction bases with no gene match: 22. Germline CDR1 LGHDT, CDR2 YNNKEL (reference sequence). This CDR3 has 23 amino acids. CDR3 nucleotides: TGTGCCAGCAGCCAAGAATGGGCAGGGGGCGTTCGGTACTTTTTATATAGCAATCAGCCCCAGCATTTT. Protein product: CASSQEWAGGVRYFLYSNQPQHF.

This chain uses TRBV6-5 with TRBJ1-5, with D maybe TRBD1 (5 bases). Between the trimmed V and J ends, which lost 2 bases and 3 bases, there was a span of 11 bases. The CDR3 totals 15 residues. CDR1 is MNHEY and CDR2 is SVGAGI in the germline V gene. The CDR3 nucleotides read TGTGCCAGCAGTTACGACAGAGCTTTCAATCAGCCCCAGCATTTT. The encoded protein is CASSYDRAFNQPQHF.

This clone was recorded a few times. The sample contains more than one DNA sequence encoding this CDR3. The chain couples TRBV29-1 to TRBJ2-3, with D perhaps TRBD2 (5 bases). The CDR3 is 13 amino acids. The ends were cut back, 6 bases at V and 0 bases at J, with 10 bases in the middle. CDR1 is SQVTM and CDR2 is ANQGSEA in the germline V gene. The CDR3 DNA reads as TGCAGCGTAGTCGGCGGGAGCACAGATACGCAGTATTTT. Its translation is CSVVGGSTDTQYF.

The CDR3 loop reads CASSIPGQDPKGELFF. CDR3 in DNA: TGTGCCAGTAGTATTCCGGGACAGGACCCCAAGGGGGAGCTGTTTTTT. This chain uses TRBV19 with TRBJ2-2; 8 nucleotides match TRBD1. With 3 bases clipped from V and 8 bases from J, the junction kept 11 bases outside the gene matches. Germline V gives CDR1 LNHDA, CDR2 SQIVND (reference sequence). The CDR3 length is 16 residues.

As DNA, the CDR3 is TGTGCCAGCAGGTTGGATTGGGGAGGTGGCTACACCTTC. It specifies CASRLDWGGGYTF. The chain uses TRBV12-3 or TRBV12-4 and TRBJ1-2; D call uncertain. The CDR3 length is 13 residues. Trimming took 6 bases from V and 7 from J, leaving 15 bases between them.

The chain recombines TRBV18 with TRBJ2-1; 11 bases map to TRBD2. The CDR3 spans 16 residues. Germline CDR1 is KGHSH and CDR2 is LQKENI. The trim removed 3 bases at V and 2 bases at J, leaving 3 bases unmatched. CDR3 amino acids: CASSPSSGGAYNEQFF. The CDR3 DNA follows: TGTGCCAGCTCACCCAGTAGCGGGGGGGCCTACAATGAGCAGTTCTTC.

V usage is TRBV7-2 and J usage is TRBJ2-7, with TRBD2 as a possible D gene (6 bases). Trimming stripped 0 bases from V and 5 bases from J, with 14 bases between. CDR1 and CDR2 (germline): SGHTA, FQGNSA. This CDR3 region has 15 residues. For the CDR3, the DNA is TGTGCCAGCAGCTTAGCGGTGACTAGGTCCAACGAGCAGTACTTC. Its translation: CASSLAVTRSNEQYF.

The chain uses TRBV10-3 and TRBJ2-1; D might be TRBD2 (6 bases). The CDR3 runs 12 residues. Germline V gives CDR1 ENHRY, CDR2 SYGVKD. V gave up 10 bases and J gave up 7 bases, with 14 bases separating them. CDR3 nucleotides: TGTGCCACAAGGGACTGGGAAAATGAGCAGTTCTTC. It codes for CATRDWENEQFF.

Written as DNA, the CDR3 is TGTGCCAGTCATAGAGTTGGAAACACCATATATTTT. Its translation: CASHRVGNTIYF. The chain combines TRBV2 with TRBJ1-3; no definite D call. Per germline, CDR1 SNHLY and CDR2 FYNNEI. V was shortened by 9 bases and J by 3 bases, with 9 bases between the two germline ends. This CDR3 has 12 residues. Full variable domain (outside the CDR3, taken from reference TRBV2 and TRBJ1-3): EPEVTQTPSHQVTQMGQEVILRCVPISNHLYFYWYRQILGQKVEFLVSFYNNEISEKSEIFDDQFSVERPDGSNFTLKIRSTKLEDSAMYFCASHRVGNTIYFGEGSWLTVV.

This clone was picked up a small number of times. The chain is built from TRBV14 and TRBJ2-6; no reliable D call. This CDR3 is 13 amino acids long. Trimming cost V 6 bases and J 0 bases, with 3 bases left between them. The germline CDR1 and CDR2 sequences are SGHDN and FVKESK. The CDR3 DNA reads TGTGCCAGCAGTAGCTCTGGGGCCAACGTCCTGACTTTC. Translating gives CASSSSGANVLTF.

The chain is built from TRBV9 and TRBJ1-2, with a possible D match to TRBD1 (5 bases). Germline V gene sequence: CDR1 SGDLS, CDR2 YYNGEE. The CDR3 has 15 residues. V lost 0 bases and J 3 bases, leaving 12 bases between the germline ends. The CDR3 DNA sequence: TGTGCCAGCAGCGTAGCCTCAACAGGTTACTATGGCTACACCTTC. Encoded protein: CASSVASTGYYGYTF. Combining the CDR3 with reference TRBV9 and TRBJ1-2 gives the whole variable domain DSGVTQTPKHLITATGQRVTLRCSPRSGDLSVYWYQQSLDQGLQFLIQYYNGEERAKGNILERFSAQQFPDLHSELNLSSLELGDSALYFCASSVASTGYYGYTFGSGTRLTVV.

About this clone itself: Distinct nucleotide sequences in the sample also encode this CDR3. The chain has TRBV20-1 and TRBJ1-2, with D uncertain. This CDR3 has 11 amino acids. CDR1 and CDR2 from the germline V gene are DFQATT and SNEGSKA (reference sequence). Trimming removed 1 base at V and 3 bases at J, with 3 bases between. The CDR3 region is CSARADYGYTF. CDR3 nucleotide sequence: TGCAGTGCTAGAGCAGACTATGGCTACACCTTC.

This chain links TRBV7-2 with TRBJ1-5; D possibly corresponds to TRBD1 (5 bases). V gave up 1 base and J gave up 6 bases, with 13 bases separating them. The CDR3 is 15 residues long. Germline assignment: CDR1 SGHTA and CDR2 FQGNSA. The CDR3 protein is CASSLVGGSRQPQHF. CDR3 in DNA: TGTGCCAGCAGCTTAGTGGGGGGAAGTCGTCAGCCCCAGCATTTT. Together with reference TRBV7-2 and TRBJ1-5, the CDR3 gives the full variable domain: GAGVSQSPSNKVTEKGKDVELRCDPISGHTALYWYRQSLGQGLEFLIYFQGNSAPDKSGLPSDRFSAERTGGSVSTLTIQRTQQEDSAVYLCASSLVGGSRQPQHFGDGTRLSIL.

The rearrangement joins TRBV6-5 to TRBJ1-3; tentatively, D is TRBD1 (5 bases). The CDR3 length is 14 residues. From germline, CDR1 is MNHEY and CDR2 SVGAGI. The V and J ends lost 6 bases and 0 bases respectively, with 9 bases between them. CDR3 protein: CASRGGDSGNTIYF. The CDR3 region has the DNA TGTGCCAGCAGGGGGGGAGACTCTGGAAACACCATATATTTT.

The rearrangement links TRBV7-3 to TRBJ2-1; the D gene is possibly TRBD2 (5 bases). The CDR3 covers 16 residues. V lost 0 bases to trimming and J lost 4 bases, with 13 bases between them. Looked up from germline, CDR1 is SGHTA and CDR2 is FQGTGA. This CDR3 is CASSLTSGIPYNEQFF. The CDR3 region has the DNA TGTGCCAGCAGCTTAACTTCGGGGATTCCTTACAATGAGCAGTTCTTC.

This chain uses TRBV29-1 with TRBJ2-2; 9 bases match TRBD2. The CDR3 is made up of 15 amino acids. Germline lookup yields CDR1 SQVTM and CDR2 ANQGSEA. V dropped 3 bases and J dropped 4; count of bases not matched to a gene: 6. In DNA, the CDR3 is TGCAGCGTTGAGGATGGTAGCGGGGGCACCGGGGAGCTGTTTTTT. Translated, it gives CSVEDGSGGTGELFF.